What follows are 23 T cell receptor beta chains derived from one specimen sequenced in a study of cytomegalovirus exposure and HLA in healthy donors. Primers: 60 Vbeta forward and 13 Jbeta reverse. Produced via immunoSEQ multiplex PCR; TCRdb's table is partial and in-frame only. The sample records over 100,000 clones, 76% being singletons. Source material: PBMCs. These receptor sequences come from a female donor in good health and CMV-seropositive.

The chain is built from TRBV6-5 and TRBJ2-7; D not resolved. Trimming took off 1 base at V and 3 bases at J, with 7 bases between the two ends. CDR3 length: 13 amino acids. Germline V CDR1 and CDR2: MNHEY, SVGAGI. The CDR3 region has the DNA TGTGCCAGCAGTTACTTCCAACACTACGAGCAGTACTTC. This encodes CASSYFQHYEQYF.

V gene TRBV7-9 combines with J gene TRBJ1-2, with 9 nucleotides matching TRBD1. The CDR3 sequence is 14 residues long. In germline, CDR1 is SEHNR, CDR2 FQNEAQ (reference sequence). Germline trimming cut 5 bases from V and 4 bases from J; bases unmatched to any gene: 5. The CDR3 sequence is CASSAGQGFYGYTF. The CDR3 region has the DNA TGTGCCAGCAGCGCGGGACAGGGATTCTATGGCTACACCTTC.

This clone occurred a few times. The CDR3 protein is CASSSNYEQYF. The CDR3 DNA reads as TGTGCCAGCAGTTCAAACTACGAGCAGTACTTC. The chain links TRBV27 to TRBJ2-5, with D uncertain. The DNA end favors TRBJ2-7, so the J call may be wrong. Germline CDR1 MNHEY, CDR2 SMNVEV (reference sequence). The CDR3 is made up of 11 amino acids.

V usage is TRBV4-2 and J usage is TRBJ1-3; no firm D call. Trimming pared 3 bases from V and 4 bases from J, leaving 19 bases between. The CDR3 contains 17 residues. Germline CDR1 and CDR2: LGHNA and YNFKEQ. CDR3: CASSQVWTETLGNTIYF. The CDR3 bases are TGTGCCAGCAGCCAGGTATGGACTGAAACGCTAGGAAACACCATATATTTT.

For this clone: The germline gene is not matched at one end of the junction; a read error may be the cause. The chain uses TRBV7-9 and TRBJ1-3; D unresolved. The germline gives CDR1 SEHNR, CDR2 FQNEAQ (reference sequence). CDR3 length equals 15 residues. CDR3 sequence reads: CSSSSPGSPPEPIYF. Written as DNA, the CDR3 is TGTTCCAGCAGCTCTCCCGGGTCCCCACCAGAGCCCATATATTTT. Full variable domain (remainder filled in from reference TRBV7-9 and TRBJ1-3): DTGVSQNPRHKITKRGQNVTFRCDPISEHNRLYWYRQTLGQGPEFLTYFQNEAQLEKSRLLSDRFSAERPKGSFSTLEIQRTEQGDSAMYLCSSSSPGSPPEPIYFGEGSWLTVV.

The chain recombines TRBV4-2 with TRBJ1-1; possible D gene TRBD1, 5 bases. The CDR3 is 15 residues long. Trimming shortened V by 0 bases and J by 4 bases, and 12 bases separated the two germline ends. CDR1 and CDR2 from the germline V gene are LGHNA and YNFKEQ. The CDR3 coding sequence is TGTGCCAGCAGCCAAGATCGCCAGGGAGGCACTGAAGCTTTCTTT. Translation gives CASSQDRQGGTEAFF.

This rearrangement joins TRBV30 to TRBJ2-7; TRBD2 might be the D (6 bases). The V gene lost 7 bases and the J gene lost 0 bases, with 13 bases spanning the gap. The germline CDR1 and CDR2 sequences are GTSNPN and SVGIG (reference sequence). CDR3 length: 13 residues. The CDR3 protein is CASYGTDSYEQYF. The CDR3 DNA sequence: TGTGCCTCCTACGGGACTGACTCCTACGAGCAGTACTTC.

This clone occurred a few times. This chain uses TRBV29-1 with TRBJ1-2, with 7 bases that match TRBD1. The CDR3 covers 12 residues. In germline, CDR1 is SQVTM, CDR2 ANQGSEA. V shed 1 base and J 8 bases; nucleotides not matched to a gene: 4. Here the CDR3 DNA reads TGCAGCGTTGAAGGACAGGGCGGCGGCTACACCTTC. It yields the protein CSVEGQGGGYTF. The complete variable domain, with remaining parts taken from reference TRBV29-1 and TRBJ1-2, reads SAVISQKPSRDICQRGTSLTIQCQVDSQVTMMFWYRQQPGQSLTLIATANQGSEATYESGFVIDKFPISRPNLTFSTLTVSNMSPEDSSIYLCSVEGQGGGYTFGSGTRLTVV.

The chain employs TRBV5-1 and TRBJ2-2; tentative D call: TRBD1 (6 bases). The CDR3 runs 15 residues. The germline V gene encodes CDR1 SGHRS and CDR2 YFSETQ. V was cut by 0 bases and J by 4 bases, with 10 bases left in between. In DNA, the CDR3 is TGCGCCAGCAGCTTGGAGGGACAATTCACCGGGGAGCTGTTTTTT. The encoded protein is CASSLEGQFTGELFF.

The J gene is TRBJ1-2, the V gene TRBV7-9, with D perhaps TRBD1 (5 bases). The CDR3 spans 14 residues. V was cut by 0 bases and J by 4 bases, with 9 bases left in between. Germline CDR1 and CDR2: SEHNR and FQNEAQ (reference sequence). The CDR3 sequence is CASSLAGGTYGYTF. Here the CDR3 DNA reads TGTGCCAGCAGCTTAGCCGGGGGGACCTATGGCTACACCTTC.

The V and J genes are TRBV11-2 and TRBJ2-7; 10 positions match TRBD2. Per the germline V gene, CDR1 is SGHAT and CDR2 is FQNNGV. After removal of 8 bases from V and 0 bases from J, the junction contained 7 bases not matched to a gene. The CDR3 spans 15 residues. Here the CDR3 DNA reads TGTGCCAGCCGTGGACTAGCGGATAGCTCCTACGAGCAGTACTTC. This codes for CASRGLADSSYEQYF. Complete variable domain (other parts from reference TRBV11-2 and TRBJ2-7): EAGVAQSPRYKIIEKRQSVAFWCNPISGHATLYWYQQILGQGPKLLIQFQNNGVVDDSQLPKDRFSAERLKGVDSTLKIQPAKLEDSAVYLCASRGLADSSYEQYFGPGTRLTVT.

J is TRBJ2-5 and V is TRBV6-1, with D tentatively TRBD1 (6 bases). The CDR3 runs to 14 residues. Trimming shortened V by 3 bases and J by 6 bases, and 14 bases separated the two germline ends. The V gene's germline CDR1 is MNHNS and CDR2 SASEGT. The CDR3 bases are TGTGCCAGCAGTGAGAGACCTAGGGGGAAGACCCAGTACTTC. Translation gives CASSERPRGKTQYF.

The chain has TRBV15 and TRBJ1-4, with D perhaps matching TRBD1 (6 bases). This CDR3 is built from 15 residues. Per germline, CDR1 LNHNV and CDR2 YYDKDF (reference sequence). Trimming took off 0 bases at V and 7 bases at J, with 12 bases between the two ends. This chain's CDR3 is CATSRDSGAVEKLFF. For the CDR3, the DNA is TGTGCCACCAGCAGAGACTCAGGGGCGGTTGAAAAACTGTTTTTT.

J is TRBJ2-6 and V is TRBV6-1, with 7 positions matching TRBD1. J was trimmed by 0 bases and V by 1 base; bases with no gene match: 6. Per the germline V gene, CDR1 is MNHNS and CDR2 is SASEGT. The CDR3 is 18 residues long. DNA of the CDR3: TGTGCCAGCAGTGAAGTTGGGACAGAAGACTCTGGGGCCAACGTCCTGACTTTC. Translated, it gives CASSEVGTEDSGANVLTF.

J is TRBJ2-3 and V is TRBV7-9, with 9 bases matching TRBD1. Germline V gene lookup returns CDR1 SEHNR and CDR2 FQNEAQ (reference sequence). J gave up 6 bases and V 0 bases, and 13 bases lay outside the gene matches. This CDR3 region has 18 residues. The chain's CDR3 is CASSLALDRGLVSDTQYF. For the CDR3, the DNA is TGTGCCAGCAGCTTAGCGCTGGACAGGGGTCTGGTTTCGGATACGCAGTATTTT. The whole variable domain, remainder taken from reference TRBV7-9 and TRBJ2-3, is DTGVSQNPRHKITKRGQNVTFRCDPISEHNRLYWYRQTLGQGPEFLTYFQNEAQLEKSRLLSDRFSAERPKGSFSTLEIQRTEQGDSAMYLCASSLALDRGLVSDTQYFGPGTRLTVL.

The rearrangement joins TRBV9 to TRBJ1-3; D remains unclear. This CDR3 has 16 amino acids. Germline assignment: CDR1 SGDLS and CDR2 YYNGEE. Trimming took off 4 bases at V and 7 bases at J, with 21 bases between the two ends. The chain's CDR3 is CASSPEYSREWNTIYF. The CDR3, as DNA: TGTGCCAGCAGCCCCGAGTACTCACGGGAGTGGAACACCATATATTTT.

The rearrangement joins TRBV11-2 to TRBJ2-3; D is unclear. Per the germline V gene, CDR1 is SGHAT and CDR2 is FQNNGV. The V and J ends lost 5 bases and 3 bases respectively, with 15 bases between them. The CDR3 is 15 amino acids. CDR3 amino acids: CASSRKAPLTDTQYF. The DNA for the CDR3 is TGTGCCAGCAGCCGAAAAGCACCACTAACAGATACGCAGTATTTT. The whole variable domain, filled in from reference TRBV11-2 and TRBJ2-3, reads EAGVAQSPRYKIIEKRQSVAFWCNPISGHATLYWYQQILGQGPKLLIQFQNNGVVDDSQLPKDRFSAERLKGVDSTLKIQPAKLEDSAVYLCASSRKAPLTDTQYFGPGTRLTVL.

This sequence joins TRBV7-9 and TRBJ2-7; 8 nucleotides line up with TRBD1. This CDR3 has 14 amino acids. J was trimmed by 3 bases and V by 5 bases; bases with no gene match: 6. The germline gives CDR1 SEHNR, CDR2 FQNEAQ (reference sequence). The CDR3 region has the DNA TGTGCCAGCAGCCGACAGGGGATAAACTACGAGCAGTACTTC. Amino acid sequence: CASSRQGINYEQYF.

The chain has TRBV7-3 and TRBJ2-1; 8 bases fit TRBD2. J lost 0 bases, V lost 5 bases, and 3 bases had no gene match. The germline V gene encodes CDR1 SGHTA and CDR2 FQGTGA. The CDR3 runs to 15 residues. The CDR3 sequence is CASSRGTSSYNEQFF. The DNA for the CDR3 is TGTGCCAGCAGCCGCGGGACTAGCTCCTACAATGAGCAGTTCTTC.

The V call is TRBV5-1, the J call TRBJ2-5, with D maybe TRBD1 (6 bases). V dropped 0 bases and J dropped 4 bases, with 10 bases sitting between them. Germline-derived CDR1 and CDR2 are SGHRS and YFSETQ. The CDR3 is made up of 14 amino acids. CDR3 residues: CASSLALGGETQYF. The CDR3 coding sequence is TGCGCCAGCAGCTTGGCCTTAGGGGGAGAGACCCAGTACTTC.

The chain employs TRBV6-6 and TRBJ1-1, with 11 bases lining up with TRBD1. The CDR3 is 15 amino acids. CDR1 and CDR2 (germline): MNHNY, SVGAGI (reference sequence). The V gene end was trimmed by 7 bases and the J gene end by 7 bases; junction bases not matched to a gene: 11. CDR3 nucleotides: TGTGCCAGCACCTCGAGGGACAGGGGGACGGTTGAAGCTTTCTTT. Protein: CASTSRDRGTVEAFF.

This clone has only a few counts. This chain links TRBV4-1 with TRBJ2-7, with D unresolved. Germline V gene lookup returns CDR1 MGHRA and CDR2 YSYEKL. The CDR3 has 14 residues. V lost 0 bases and J 0 bases, leaving 6 bases between the germline ends. CDR3 sequence reads: CASSQELASYEQYF. The CDR3 DNA is TGCGCCAGCAGCCAAGAGTTAGCCTCCTACGAGCAGTACTTC.

The chain links TRBV28 to TRBJ2-2; 7 nucleotides line up with TRBD1. The V gene's germline CDR1 is MDHEN and CDR2 SYDVKM. V dropped 4 bases and J dropped 4; count of bases not matched to a gene: 9. The CDR3 spans 16 residues. The CDR3 loop is CASSSYDRDLTGELFF. The CDR3 nucleotides are TGTGCCAGCAGTTCTTACGACAGGGACCTCACCGGGGAGCTGTTTTTT.